This paragraph covers one TCR beta chain sequence. It is likely a read error: a sequence one base away is far more abundant. Both TCRalpha and TCRbeta chains were reverse transcribed with V-gene-specific primers. Using a constant-region primer together with a V-primer adapter, TCRs were subjected to around 22 PCR cycles of amplification. Through in vitro transcription, the mRNA that had been isolated was amplified. TCRdb re-called the reads with MiXCR, one entry per CDR3 protein. The table has about 44,000 distinct CDR3 sequences, approximately 26% seen once. The time point denotes: after trial treatment. Treatment described: LDRT plus nivolumab, ipilimumab, low-dose cyclophosphamide and aspirin (RACIN trial). Donors received a regimen that comprised nivolumab, ipilimumab, aspirin, low-dose cyclophosphamide and low-dose radiotherapy. There are 13 residues in the CDR3. CDR1 and CDR2 (germline): MNHEY, SVGAGI.

These data belong to a study of low-dose radiotherapy and immunotherapy resistance in tumors. Overall study context: Every two weeks patients got nivolumab 240 mg flat dose, plus ipilimumab 1 mg/kg every six weeks, intravenously. With cycle 1 day 1 as the start, patients took oral aspirin 300 mg daily for four cycles.

The clonotype was recovered from a male donor with prostate cancer. The V and J genes are TRBV6-5 and TRBJ2-7; D unclear. The material sequenced was PBMCs, taken after low-dose radiotherapy plus immunotherapy. CDR3: CASSYSTGYGQYF. CDR3 DNA sequence: TGTGCCAGCAGTTACTCGACCGGTTACGGGCAGTACTTC.